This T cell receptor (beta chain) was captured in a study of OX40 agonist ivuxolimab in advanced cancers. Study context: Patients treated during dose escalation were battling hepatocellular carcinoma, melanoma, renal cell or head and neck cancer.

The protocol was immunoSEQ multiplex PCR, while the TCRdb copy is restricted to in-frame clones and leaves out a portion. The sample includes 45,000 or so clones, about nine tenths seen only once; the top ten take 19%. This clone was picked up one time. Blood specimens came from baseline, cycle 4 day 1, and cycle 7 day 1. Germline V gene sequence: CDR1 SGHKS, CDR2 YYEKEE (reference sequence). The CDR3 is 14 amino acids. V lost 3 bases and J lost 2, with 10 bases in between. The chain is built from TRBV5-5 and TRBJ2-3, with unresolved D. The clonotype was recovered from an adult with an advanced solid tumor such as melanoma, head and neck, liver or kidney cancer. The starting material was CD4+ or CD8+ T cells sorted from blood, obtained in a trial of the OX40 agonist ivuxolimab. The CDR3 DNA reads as TGTGCCAGCAGCTCGGAGATCTTCACAGATACGCAGTATTTT. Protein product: CASSSEIFTDTQYF. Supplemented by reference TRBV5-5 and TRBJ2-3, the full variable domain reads DAGVTQSPTHLIKTRGQQVTLRCSPISGHKSVSWYQQVLGQGPQFIFQYYEKEERGRGNFPDRFSARQFPNYSSELNVNALLLGDSALYLCASSSEIFTDTQYFGPGTRLTVL.